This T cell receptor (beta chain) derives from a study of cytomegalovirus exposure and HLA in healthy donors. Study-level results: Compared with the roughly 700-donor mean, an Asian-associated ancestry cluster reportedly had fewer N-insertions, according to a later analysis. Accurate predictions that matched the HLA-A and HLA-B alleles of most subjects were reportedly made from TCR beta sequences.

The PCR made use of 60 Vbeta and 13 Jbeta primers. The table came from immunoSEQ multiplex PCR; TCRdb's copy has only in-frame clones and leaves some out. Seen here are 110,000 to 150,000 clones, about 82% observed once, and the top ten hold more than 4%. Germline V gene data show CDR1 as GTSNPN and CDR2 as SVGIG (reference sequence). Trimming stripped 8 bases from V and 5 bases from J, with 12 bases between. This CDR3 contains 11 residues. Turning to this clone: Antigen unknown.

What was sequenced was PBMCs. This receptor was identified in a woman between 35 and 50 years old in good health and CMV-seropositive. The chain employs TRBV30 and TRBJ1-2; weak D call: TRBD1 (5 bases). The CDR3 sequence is CAQAGGYGYTF. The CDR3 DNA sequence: TGTGCCCAGGCGGGGGGTTATGGCTACACCTTC.